Listed here are 32 T cell receptor beta chains from one sample, sequenced in a study of identical twins. MiXCR was run by TCRdb on the 5' RACE reads, yielding one entry per CDR3 protein. The top ten clones hold under 2% of a sample with under 1 million distinct CDR3 sequences, roughly an eighth of them seen once. The data were also submitted as part of a second study, on yellow fever vaccine responses in identical twins.

Sequences were obtained from PBMCs. These receptors all come from a woman between 18 and 30 years old in good health.

This clonotype came up a few times. The rearrangement uses TRBV20-1 and TRBJ2-2; TRBD2 aligns across 14 bases. The CDR3 is 18 amino acids. CDR1 DFQATT and CDR2 SNEGSKA come from the germline V gene (reference sequence). The V segment lost 2 bases and the J segment 6 bases; nucleotides outside the gene matches: 11. The DNA of the CDR3 is TGCAGTGCTAGAAGGGGACTAGCGGGAGTAAGGGGTTCCGGGGAGCTGTTTTTT. This codes for CSARRGLAGVRGSGELFF.

Many counts were recorded for this clonotype. The chain links TRBV18 to TRBJ2-3, with a possible D match to TRBD2 (5 bases). Germline lookup yields CDR1 KGHSH and CDR2 LQKENI. V was cut by 0 bases and J by 5 bases, with 12 bases left in between. CDR3 length: 15 amino acids. The CDR3 region has the DNA TGTGCCAGCTCACCACCGTTGATCGAGGGAGATACGCAGTATTTT. It yields the protein CASSPPLIEGDTQYF.

The chain employs TRBV12-3 or TRBV12-4 and TRBJ1-4; 7 positions agree with TRBD1. V gave up 2 bases and J gave up 6 bases; unmatched junction bases: 3. The CDR3 is made up of 14 amino acids. CDR3 sequence (DNA): TGTGCCAGCAGTTTACAGGGGGGAGATGAAAAACTGTTTTTT. Protein sequence: CASSLQGGDEKLFF.

The V gene is TRBV6-2 or TRBV6-3, the J gene TRBJ2-2; 12 bases fit TRBD2. V lost 7 bases and J lost 5; bases outside the gene matches: 8. CDR1 and CDR2 from the germline V gene are MNHEY and SVGEGT. CDR3 length: 16 amino acids. The DNA for the CDR3 is TGTGCCAGCACAACTCCGACTAGCGGGAGAACCGGGGAGCTGTTTTTT. Amino acid sequence: CASTTPTSGRTGELFF.

The chain combines TRBV29-1 with TRBJ2-5, with D unclear. CDR1 is SQVTM and CDR2 is ANQGSEA in the germline V gene. V was trimmed by 2 bases and J by 2 bases, leaving 9 bases between them. The CDR3 sequence is 13 residues long. The CDR3 DNA is TGCAGCGTTGAACCGCAACCACAAGAGACCCAGTACTTC. Encoded protein: CSVEPQPQETQYF.

The chain is built from TRBV6-1 and TRBJ1-2; no clear D. V was pared by 8 bases and J by 3 bases, with 13 bases between. CDR3 size: 13 residues. Germline assignment: CDR1 MNHNS and CDR2 SASEGT. The CDR3 DNA is TGTGCCAGCGACTCCTCGGCGGACTATGGCTACACCTTC. Translating gives CASDSSADYGYTF.

This clonotype was observed a handful of times. The chain employs TRBV5-1 and TRBJ2-3; unclear D gene. The V end lost 3 bases, the J end lost 2 bases, and 10 bases lay between the germline ends. Germline V gives CDR1 SGHRS, CDR2 YFSETQ. The CDR3 totals 14 residues. CDR3 sequence (DNA): TGCGCCAGCAGCTGGGAATCATACACAGATACGCAGTATTTT. It is translated as CASSWESYTDTQYF.

The rearrangement joins TRBV6-1 to TRBJ1-5; TRBD1 is a possible D gene (5 bases). Germline loops: CDR1 MNHNS, CDR2 SASEGT. This CDR3 is built from 15 residues. The V end lost 0 bases, the J end lost 4 bases, and 10 bases lay between the germline ends. This CDR3 is CASSEAGGLNQPQHF. The CDR3 DNA follows: TGTGCCAGCAGTGAAGCTGGGGGGTTGAATCAGCCCCAGCATTTT.

This sequence joins TRBV12-3 or TRBV12-4 and TRBJ2-7, with D hard to call. Trimming took off 8 bases at V and 2 bases at J, with 16 bases between the two ends. The CDR3 is 14 residues long. The CDR3 here is CASRKEQRTYEQYF. The CDR3 nucleotides read TGTGCCAGCCGAAAAGAACAACGAACCTACGAGCAGTACTTC.

This clonotype was picked up a small number of times. The chain combines TRBV11-2 with TRBJ2-1; 13 bases agree with TRBD2. The CDR3 sequence is 20 residues long. Losses at the gene ends were 4 bases for V and 6 bases for J; bases not matched to a gene: 18. CDR1 is SGHAT and CDR2 is FQNNGV in the germline V gene. The CDR3 sequence: CASSYPEGSWTSGSTNEQFF. CDR3 sequence (DNA): TGTGCCAGCAGCTACCCGGAGGGCTCCTGGACTAGCGGGAGCACCAATGAGCAGTTCTTC.

The chain combines TRBV4-2 with TRBJ1-5; 8 positions match TRBD1. CDR3 length: 16 residues. The J segment lost 0 bases and the V segment lost 0 bases, leaving 1 base of the junction unmatched. The germline V gene encodes CDR1 LGHNA and CDR2 YNFKEQ. CDR3 sequence: CASSQETGASNQPQHF. CDR3 nucleotide sequence: TGTGCCAGCAGCCAAGAGACAGGGGCTAGCAATCAGCCCCAGCATTTT.

The sample holds many counts of this clonotype. The genes are TRBV29-1 and TRBJ2-1; D might be TRBD1 (6 bases). Germline values: CDR1 SQVTM, CDR2 ANQGSEA. CDR3 length: 13 amino acids. V was shortened by 4 bases and J by 8 bases, with 15 bases between the two germline ends. CDR3 sequence: CSVVTGPGDEQFF. In nucleotides, the CDR3 is TGCAGCGTTGTCACAGGGCCTGGGGATGAGCAGTTCTTC.

The gene calls are TRBV12-3 or TRBV12-4 and TRBJ2-7, with 7 bases aligning to TRBD1. The length of the CDR3 is 14 residues. Unmatched junction bases numbered 5, after V lost 6 bases and J lost 0 bases. CDR3 in amino acids: CASRSRDSSYEQYF. CDR3 nucleotide sequence: TGTGCCAGCAGGTCCCGGGACAGCTCCTACGAGCAGTACTTC.

A few counts support this clonotype. The gene calls are TRBV29-1 and TRBJ1-2, with D hard to call. The ends were cut back, 2 bases at V and 2 bases at J, with 9 bases in the middle. CDR3 length: 13 amino acids. CDR1 is SQVTM and CDR2 is ANQGSEA in the germline V gene. CDR3 nucleotide sequence: TGCAGCGTTGAATTGAGGGTCAACTATGGCTACACCTTC. This translates into CSVELRVNYGYTF.

J is TRBJ2-3 and V is TRBV7-3, with TRBD2 matching 8 bases. Germline CDR1 is SGHTA and CDR2 is FQGTGA. V was pared by 5 bases and J by 1 base, with 11 bases of the junction left unmatched. The CDR3 extends over 17 amino acids. This CDR3 is CASSISGGGQGTDTQYF. The CDR3 bases are TGTGCCAGCAGCATCTCCGGCGGGGGGCAAGGCACAGATACGCAGTATTTT.

In its sample, this clonotype was seen a few times. V is TRBV7-9 and J is TRBJ2-1; 10 positions agree with TRBD2. With V trimmed by 5 bases and J by 9 bases, 13 bases remained unmatched. Germline V gene sequence: CDR1 SEHNR, CDR2 FQNEAQ (reference sequence). The CDR3 length is 16 residues. The CDR3 DNA is TGTGCCAGCAGCCGAATAAGCGGGCTAGCGGGAGTTGAGCAGTTCTTC. Protein sequence: CASSRISGLAGVEQFF.

CDR3 sequence reads: CASSTTQGYTF. DNA for the CDR3: TGTGCCAGCAGTACGACTCAGGGCTACACCTTC. The chain couples TRBV6-6 to TRBJ1-2; D remains ambiguous. With 5 bases removed from V and 8 bases from J, the gap between germline ends came to 9 bases. The CDR3 has 11 residues. Germline CDR1 and CDR2: MNHNY and SVGAGI (reference sequence).

This clonotype was seen a handful of times. The CDR3 DNA is TGTGCCAGCAGCTTAGGCCCCCTGCTTGACACTGAGCAGTTCTTC. Translated: CASSLGPLLDTEQFF. The rearrangement joins TRBV11-2 to TRBJ2-1; no firm D call. This CDR3 comprises 15 residues. The V end was cut by 1 base, the J end by 9 bases, with 16 bases between. Germline CDR1 is SGHAT and CDR2 is FQNNGV.

This sequence joins TRBV10-3 and TRBJ2-5; 7 nucleotides agree with TRBD2. Germline CDR1 is ENHRY and CDR2 is SYGVKD. Trimming cost V 10 bases and J 4 bases; bases outside gene matches: 9. This CDR3 spans 13 amino acids. CDR3 loop: CATEGGLGETQYF. CDR3 DNA: TGTGCCACCGAGGGAGGGCTGGGAGAGACCCAGTACTTC.

This clonotype showed up many times. V and J are TRBV12-3 or TRBV12-4 and TRBJ1-2; weak D call: TRBD1 (5 bases). V was pared by 5 bases and J by 1 base, with 17 bases between. This CDR3 is built from 16 residues. CDR3 coding DNA: TGTGCCAGCAGTGGACAAGTTCAAGGGTATAACTATGGCTACACCTTC. It codes for CASSGQVQGYNYGYTF.

The table lists this clonotype with a few counts. The rearrangement uses TRBV25-1 and TRBJ2-1; D gene unclear. The germline gives CDR1 MGHDK, CDR2 SYGVNS. Trimming shortened V by 2 bases and J by 5 bases, and 10 bases separated the two germline ends. This CDR3 is built from 14 residues. This CDR3 reads CASSEARIDNEQFF. For the CDR3, the DNA is TGTGCCAGCAGTGAAGCCAGAATCGACAATGAGCAGTTCTTC.

The chain is built from TRBV6-4 and TRBJ2-2, with 9 bases aligning to TRBD2. Looked up from germline, CDR1 is MRHNA and CDR2 is SNTAGT. V shed 0 bases, J shed 1 base, and the junction held 6 bases outside the gene matches. CDR3 length: 18 residues. The CDR3 protein is CASSDSSLAGENTGELFF. DNA of the CDR3: TGTGCCAGCAGTGACTCGAGTTTAGCGGGAGAGAACACCGGGGAGCTGTTTTTT.

The CDR3 reads CASSQDRATGYGYTF. The CDR3 nucleotides are TGCGCCAGCAGCCAAGATAGGGCAACGGGCTATGGCTACACCTTC. The genes are TRBV4-1 and TRBJ1-2; no firm D call. V shed 0 bases and J shed 4 bases, with 12 bases lying between them. Looked up from germline, CDR1 is MGHRA and CDR2 is YSYEKL. CDR3 length: 15 amino acids.

The CDR3 nucleotides are TGTGCCAGCAGTAGCGACAGGGGGGGGACCGGGGAGCTGTTTTTT. The encoded protein is CASSSDRGGTGELFF. V usage is TRBV2 and J usage is TRBJ2-2; TRBD1 matches at 9 bases. Germline V gene data show CDR1 as SNHLY and CDR2 as FYNNEI. The trim removed 5 bases at V and 5 bases at J, leaving 6 bases unmatched. The CDR3 sequence is 15 residues long.

This sequence joins TRBV4-1 and TRBJ2-3; D might be TRBD2 (7 bases). Trimming stripped 4 bases from V and 11 bases from J, with 16 bases between. The CDR3 loop spans 13 amino acids. Germline V gives CDR1 MGHRA, CDR2 YSYEKL. DNA for the CDR3: TGCGCCAGCAGCCCCGACGGGGGGCCTGGGCAGTATTTT. The encoded protein is CASSPDGGPGQYF.

The CDR3: CASTPGLADDQETQYF. Here the CDR3 DNA reads TGTGCCAGCACCCCCGGACTAGCGGACGACCAAGAGACCCAGTACTTC. This rearrangement joins TRBV6-4 to TRBJ2-5; 10 nucleotides agree with TRBD2. The CDR3 totals 16 residues. Germline V gives CDR1 MRHNA, CDR2 SNTAGT. Trimming took 7 bases from V and 0 from J; bases not matched to a gene: 8.

The gene calls are TRBV21-1 and TRBJ1-2. TRBV21-1 corresponds to a pseudogene. CDR3 length: 13 amino acids. The CDR3 protein is CASSKANIKGYTF. The DNA of the CDR3 is TGTGCCAGCAGCAAAGCCAACATCAAGGGCTACACCTTC.

This clonotype was observed many times. The gene calls are TRBV12-3 or TRBV12-4 and TRBJ2-1; 7 positions agree with TRBD2. CDR3 length: 16 amino acids. Trimming took 8 bases from V and 6 from J; bases not matched to a gene: 16. The CDR3 reads CASRESGLLRGNEQFF. The CDR3 nucleotides are TGTGCCAGCCGCGAGTCGGGACTACTAAGAGGCAATGAGCAGTTCTTC.

This clonotype was seen only a few times. This chain joins TRBV6-4 and TRBJ2-6; weak D call: TRBD1 (6 bases). Germline lookup yields CDR1 MRHNA and CDR2 SNTAGT. The germline V and J ends were trimmed by 8 bases and 2 bases, with 10 bases remaining between them. The CDR3 extends over 14 amino acids. CDR3 nucleotides: TGTGCCAGCGCACAGGGAGCTGGGGCCAACGTCCTGACTTTC. Its protein product is CASAQGAGANVLTF.

This clonotype was seen a few times. This chain connects TRBV27 to TRBJ1-5, with a tentative D call TRBD1 (5 bases). The V gene lost 3 bases and the J gene lost 6 bases, with 15 bases spanning the gap. CDR1 is MNHEY, CDR2 SMNVEV, per germline (reference sequence). The CDR3 contains 15 residues. The CDR3 DNA follows: TGTGCCAGCAGTTTCAGGGATCCCCGTCGTCAGCCCCAGCATTTT. Translation: CASSFRDPRRQPQHF.

This clonotype was picked up many times. The rearrangement uses TRBV7-2 and TRBJ1-3; D uncertain. Germline lookup yields CDR1 SGHTA and CDR2 FQGNSA. V was pared by 5 bases and J by 0 bases, with 8 bases between. The CDR3 totals 14 residues. The CDR3 nucleotides are TGTGCCAGCAGCCCTCACAACTCTGGAAACACCATATATTTT. Protein product: CASSPHNSGNTIYF.

This clonotype was detected ten times or more. The chain couples TRBV27 to TRBJ2-2, with TRBD2 matching over 10 bases. CDR1 MNHEY and CDR2 SMNVEV come from the germline V gene (reference sequence). This CDR3 has 16 amino acids. The junction had 8 bases not matched to a gene; V was cut back by 5 bases and J by 5 bases. In DNA form, the CDR3 reads TGTGCCAGCAGTGCAGCGGGGGGGCCGGAAACCGGGGAGCTGTTTTTT. This encodes CASSAAGGPETGELFF.